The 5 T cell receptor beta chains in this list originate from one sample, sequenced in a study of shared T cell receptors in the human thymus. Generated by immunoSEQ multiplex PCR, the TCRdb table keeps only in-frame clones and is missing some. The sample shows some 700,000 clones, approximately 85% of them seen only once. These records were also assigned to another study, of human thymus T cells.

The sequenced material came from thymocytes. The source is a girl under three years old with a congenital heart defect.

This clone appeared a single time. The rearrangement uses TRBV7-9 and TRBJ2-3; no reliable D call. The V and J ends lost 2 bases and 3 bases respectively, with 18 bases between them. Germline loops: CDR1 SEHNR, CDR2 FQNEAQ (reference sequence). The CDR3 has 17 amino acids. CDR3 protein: CASSLPTTDGWTDTQYF. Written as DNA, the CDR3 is TGTGCCAGCAGCTTACCCACTACGGATGGGTGGACAGATACGCAGTATTTT.

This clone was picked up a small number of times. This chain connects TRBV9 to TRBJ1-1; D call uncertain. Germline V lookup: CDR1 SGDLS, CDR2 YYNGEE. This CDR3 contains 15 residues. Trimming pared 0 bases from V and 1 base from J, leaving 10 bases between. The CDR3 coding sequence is TGTGCCAGCAGCGTAGCTACGGGGAGGAACACTGAAGCTTTCTTT. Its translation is CASSVATGRNTEAFF. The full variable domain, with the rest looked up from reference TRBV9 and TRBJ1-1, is DSGVTQTPKHLITATGQRVTLRCSPRSGDLSVYWYQQSLDQGLQFLIQYYNGEERAKGNILERFSAQQFPDLHSELNLSSLELGDSALYFCASSVATGRNTEAFFGQGTRLTVV.

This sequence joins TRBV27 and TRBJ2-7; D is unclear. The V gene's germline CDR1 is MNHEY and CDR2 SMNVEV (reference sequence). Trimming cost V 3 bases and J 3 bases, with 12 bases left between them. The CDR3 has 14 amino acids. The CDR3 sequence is CASSLSPRHYEQYF. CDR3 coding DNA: TGTGCCAGCAGTTTGTCACCAAGACACTACGAGCAGTACTTC.

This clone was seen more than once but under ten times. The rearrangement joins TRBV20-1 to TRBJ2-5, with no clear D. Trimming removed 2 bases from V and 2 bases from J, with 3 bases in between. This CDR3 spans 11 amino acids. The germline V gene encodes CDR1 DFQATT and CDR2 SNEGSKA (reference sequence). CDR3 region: CSARLQETQYF. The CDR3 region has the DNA TGCAGTGCTAGACTACAAGAGACCCAGTACTTC.

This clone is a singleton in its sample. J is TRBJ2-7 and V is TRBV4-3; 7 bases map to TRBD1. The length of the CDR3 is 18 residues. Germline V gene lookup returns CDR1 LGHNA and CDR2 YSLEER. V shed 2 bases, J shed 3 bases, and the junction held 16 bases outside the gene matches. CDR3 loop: CASSQTNPLPGQYYEQYF. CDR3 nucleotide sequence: TGCGCCAGCAGCCAAACAAACCCCTTACCGGGACAGTACTACGAGCAGTACTTC.